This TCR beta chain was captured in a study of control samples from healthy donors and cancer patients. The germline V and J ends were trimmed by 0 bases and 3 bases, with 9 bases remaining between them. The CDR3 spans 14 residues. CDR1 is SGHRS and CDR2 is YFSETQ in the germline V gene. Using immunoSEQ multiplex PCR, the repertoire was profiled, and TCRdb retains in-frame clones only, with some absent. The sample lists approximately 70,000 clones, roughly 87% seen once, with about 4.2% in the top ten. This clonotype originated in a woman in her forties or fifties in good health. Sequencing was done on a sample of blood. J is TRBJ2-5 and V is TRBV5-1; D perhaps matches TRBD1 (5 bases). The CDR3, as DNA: TGCGCCAGCAGCTTGGGGGCAGGGAAAGAGACCCAGTACTTC. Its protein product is CASSLGAGKETQYF.